This T cell receptor (beta chain) is drawn from a study of blood T cell repertoires in COVID-19. Across the whole study: Sites across the United States, Italy and Spain contributed samples from acute and convalescent COVID-19. In each case, the material was cDNA or gDNA derived from T cells, B-cell-depleted T cells, or PBMCs.

The V end was cut by 4 bases, the J end by 2 bases, with 10 bases between. Germline V lookup: CDR1 LNHDA, CDR2 SQIVND (reference sequence). CDR3 size: 14 residues. The method was immunoSEQ multiplex PCR; TCRdb's version includes in-frame clones alone and lacks a portion of them. Of 100,000 to 150,000 clones detected, approximately 90% appear once; the ten largest clones hold less than 30%. The chain uses TRBV19 and TRBJ2-3, with D perhaps TRBD1 (6 bases). The source is an older man with active or convalescent COVID-19. Sequences were obtained from peripheral blood. The CDR3 DNA reads TGTGCCAGTAGTAGACGGACAGACACAGATACGCAGTATTTT. Translation: CASSRRTDTDTQYF.